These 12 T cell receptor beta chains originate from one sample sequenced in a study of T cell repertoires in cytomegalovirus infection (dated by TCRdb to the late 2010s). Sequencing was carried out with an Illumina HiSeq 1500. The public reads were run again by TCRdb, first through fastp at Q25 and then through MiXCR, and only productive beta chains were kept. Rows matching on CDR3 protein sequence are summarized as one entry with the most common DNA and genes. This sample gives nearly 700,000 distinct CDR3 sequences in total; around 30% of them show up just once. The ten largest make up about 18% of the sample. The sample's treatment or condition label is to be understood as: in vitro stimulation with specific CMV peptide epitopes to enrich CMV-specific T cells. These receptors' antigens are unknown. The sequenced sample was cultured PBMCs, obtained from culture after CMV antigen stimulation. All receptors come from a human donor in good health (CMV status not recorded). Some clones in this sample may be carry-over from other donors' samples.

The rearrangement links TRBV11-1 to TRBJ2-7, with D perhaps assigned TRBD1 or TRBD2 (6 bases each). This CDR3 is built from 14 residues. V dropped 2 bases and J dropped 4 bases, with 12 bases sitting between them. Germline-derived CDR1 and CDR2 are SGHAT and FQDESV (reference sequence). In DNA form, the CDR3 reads TGTGCCAGCAGCTTACTACAGGGAGGATACGAGCAGTACTTC. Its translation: CASSLLQGGYEQYF.

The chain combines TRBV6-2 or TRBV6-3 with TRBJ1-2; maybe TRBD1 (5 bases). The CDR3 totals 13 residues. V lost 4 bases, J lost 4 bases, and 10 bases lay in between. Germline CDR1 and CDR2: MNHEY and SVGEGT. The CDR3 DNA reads TGTGCCAGCAGTTCCCTGAGGGGCTATGGCTACACCTTC. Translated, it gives CASSSLRGYGYTF.

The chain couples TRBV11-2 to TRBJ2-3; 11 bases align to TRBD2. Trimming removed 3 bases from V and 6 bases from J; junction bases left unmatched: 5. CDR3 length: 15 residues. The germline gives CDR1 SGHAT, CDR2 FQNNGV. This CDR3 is CASSFRLAGLDTQYF. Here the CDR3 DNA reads TGTGCCAGCAGCTTCAGACTAGCGGGGCTTGATACGCAGTATTTT.

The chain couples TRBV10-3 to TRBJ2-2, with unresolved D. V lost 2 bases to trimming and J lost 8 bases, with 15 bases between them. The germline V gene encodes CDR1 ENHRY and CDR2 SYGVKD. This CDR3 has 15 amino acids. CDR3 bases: TGTGCCATCAGTGAGAATGGTCCGTCCGCGGGGGAGCTGTTTTTT. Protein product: CAISENGPSAGELFF.

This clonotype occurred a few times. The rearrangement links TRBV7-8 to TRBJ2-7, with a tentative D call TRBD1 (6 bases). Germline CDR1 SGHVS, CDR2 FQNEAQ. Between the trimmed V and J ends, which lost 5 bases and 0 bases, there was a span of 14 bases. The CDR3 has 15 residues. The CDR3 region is CASSSRDTNSYEQYF. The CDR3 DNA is TGTGCCAGCAGCAGCCGGGACACTAACTCCTACGAGCAGTACTTC.

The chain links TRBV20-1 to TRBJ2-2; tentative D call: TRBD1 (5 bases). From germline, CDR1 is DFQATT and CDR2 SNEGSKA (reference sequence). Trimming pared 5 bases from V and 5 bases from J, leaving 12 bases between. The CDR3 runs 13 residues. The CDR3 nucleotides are TGCAGTGCTCCCGACAGAAGAACCGGGGAGCTGTTTTTT. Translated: CSAPDRRTGELFF.

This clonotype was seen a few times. CDR3 bases: TGTGCCAGCAGCAACATCTACGAGCAGTACTTC. Residues: CASSNIYEQYF. The chain couples TRBV7-8 to TRBJ2-7; unclear D gene. The CDR3 totals 11 residues. The V gene lost 5 bases and the J gene lost 3 bases, with 5 bases spanning the gap. The V gene's germline CDR1 is SGHVS and CDR2 FQNEAQ.

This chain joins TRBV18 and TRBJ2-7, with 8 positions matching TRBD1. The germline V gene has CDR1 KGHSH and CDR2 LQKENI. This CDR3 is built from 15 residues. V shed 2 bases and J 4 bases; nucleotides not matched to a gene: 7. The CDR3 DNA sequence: TGTGCCAGCTCACCAGGGACAGGCGGCCGGTACGAGCAGTACTTC. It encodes CASSPGTGGRYEQYF.

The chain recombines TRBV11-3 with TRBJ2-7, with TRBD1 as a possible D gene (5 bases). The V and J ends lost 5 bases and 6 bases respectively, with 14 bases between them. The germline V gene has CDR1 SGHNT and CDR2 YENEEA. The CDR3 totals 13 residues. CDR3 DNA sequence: TGTGCCAGCAGCCCTGCAGGGTATGGCGAGCAGTACTTC. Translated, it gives CASSPAGYGEQYF.

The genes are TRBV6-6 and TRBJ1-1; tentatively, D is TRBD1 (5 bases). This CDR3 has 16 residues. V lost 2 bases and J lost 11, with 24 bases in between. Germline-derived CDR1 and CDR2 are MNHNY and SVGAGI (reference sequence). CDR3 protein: CASSYLRHPQKGTAFF. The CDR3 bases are TGTGCCAGCAGTTACCTCCGACACCCACAAAAAGGGACCGCTTTCTTT.

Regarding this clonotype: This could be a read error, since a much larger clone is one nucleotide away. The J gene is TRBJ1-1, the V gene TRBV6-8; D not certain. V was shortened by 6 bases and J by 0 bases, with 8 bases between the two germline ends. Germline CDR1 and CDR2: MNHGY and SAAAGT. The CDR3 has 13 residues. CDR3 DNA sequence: TGTGCCAGCAGATTTGTTATGAACACTGAAGCTTTCTTT. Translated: CASRFVMNTEAFF.

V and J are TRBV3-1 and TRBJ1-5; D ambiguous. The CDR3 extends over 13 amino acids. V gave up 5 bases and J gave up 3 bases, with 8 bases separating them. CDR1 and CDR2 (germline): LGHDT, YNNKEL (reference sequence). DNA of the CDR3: TGTGCCAGCAGCTACTCCCCCAATCAGCCCCAGCATTTT. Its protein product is CASSYSPNQPQHF.